A selection of T cell receptor beta chains follows, all from one sample in a study of blood T cell repertoires in COVID-19. The method was immunoSEQ multiplex PCR; TCRdb's version includes in-frame clones alone and lacks a portion of them. The data show approximately 59,000 clones, with roughly 81% seen just once and 15% to 19% held by the top ten. Sequenced input: peripheral blood. The receptors derive from a man older than 75 with acute or convalescent COVID-19. Each CDR3 is given with its conserved first and last residue. A D gene is named only where the DNA matches it firmly. Clone size is stated in some rows and not others, as once, few, many or a class when expanded.

len: 14; abundance: .; v_gene: TRBV5-8; d_gene: .; j_gene: TRBJ2-3; CDR3nt: TGTGCCAGCAGCTTGACTAGGGTGGCAGATACGCAGTATTTT; CDR3aa: CASSLTRVADTQYF
len: 15; abundance: .; v_gene: TRBV18; d_gene: TRBD2; j_gene: TRBJ2-1; CDR3nt: TGTGCCAGCTCCCCCACCCGGGGGGGGGTCGGTGAGCAGTTCTTC; CDR3aa: CASSPTRGGVGEQFF
len: 12; abundance: .; v_gene: TRBV6-6; d_gene: TRBD1; j_gene: TRBJ1-2; CDR3nt: TGTGCCGGTCAGGGGGACTTCGGGGGCTACACCTTC; CDR3aa: CAGQGDFGGYTF
len: 16; abundance: .; v_gene: TRBV24-1; d_gene: TRBD1; j_gene: TRBJ2-2; CDR3nt: TGTGCCACCAGTGATACTGGACAGGGTTTATCCGGGGAGCTGTTTTTT; CDR3aa: CATSDTGQGLSGELFF
len: 15; abundance: .; v_gene: TRBV6-6; d_gene: TRBD2; j_gene: TRBJ2-1; CDR3nt: TGTGCCAGCACAACTAGCGGGAGCTCCCGCAATGAGCAGTTCTTC; CDR3aa: CASTTSGSSRNEQFF
len: 16; abundance: .; v_gene: TRBV18; d_gene: TRBD1; j_gene: TRBJ2-2; CDR3nt: TGTGCCAGCTCACCACCGGGACAGGAGGACACCGGGGAGCTGTTTTTT; CDR3aa: CASSPPGQEDTGELFF
len: 16; abundance: once; v_gene: TRBV18; d_gene: .; j_gene: TRBJ2-3; CDR3nt: TGTGCCAGCTCACCAAAAGCTATTTCTAGCACAGATACGCAGTATTTT; CDR3aa: CASSPKAISSTDTQYF
len: 15; abundance: .; v_gene: TRBV4-3; d_gene: .; j_gene: TRBJ1-1; CDR3nt: TGCGCCAGCAGCCAAATCCTCGTACGCGCCCCTGAAGCTTTCTTT; CDR3aa: CASSQILVRAPEAFF
len: 15; abundance: .; v_gene: TRBV5-5; d_gene: TRBD2; j_gene: TRBJ2-1; CDR3nt: TGTGCCAGCAGTCAAATGGGACTAGTTTTAAACGAGCAGTTCTTC; CDR3aa: CASSQMGLVLNEQFF
len: 13; abundance: .; v_gene: TRBV9; d_gene: .; j_gene: TRBJ2-5; CDR3nt: TGTGCCAGCAGCCCCCGGAGTCGGGAGACCCAGTACTTC; CDR3aa: CASSPRSRETQYF
len: 13; abundance: .; v_gene: TRBV28; d_gene: .; j_gene: TRBJ2-7; CDR3nt: TGTGCCAGCAGTTTTACAGGAGAATACGAGCAGTACTTC; CDR3aa: CASSFTGEYEQYF
len: 13; abundance: .; v_gene: TRBV7-9; d_gene: .; j_gene: TRBJ2-7; CDR3nt: TGTGCCATAGGACGGACACAATCCTACGAGCAGTACTTC; CDR3aa: CAIGRTQSYEQYF
len: 15; abundance: .; v_gene: TRBV5-4; d_gene: .; j_gene: TRBJ2-3; CDR3nt: TGTGCCAGCAGCTTGGCGGTTGGAGGTTCAGATACGCAGTATTTT; CDR3aa: CASSLAVGGSDTQYF
len: 14; abundance: few; v_gene: TRBV5-1; d_gene: .; j_gene: TRBJ1-2; CDR3nt: TGCGCCAGCAGCTTGGAGCCGGGAAACTATGGCTACACCTTC; CDR3aa: CASSLEPGNYGYTF
len: 15; abundance: .; v_gene: TRBV5-1; d_gene: TRBD2; j_gene: TRBJ2-1; CDR3nt: TGCGCCAGCAGCACGGGGGGGATCATCTACAATGAGCAGTTCTTC; CDR3aa: CASSTGGIIYNEQFF
len: 15; abundance: .; v_gene: TRBV4-3; d_gene: TRBD1; j_gene: TRBJ1-2; CDR3nt: TGCGCCAGCAGCCAAGATAGGCAGGGGGTGTTCGGCTACACCTTC; CDR3aa: CASSQDRQGVFGYTF
len: 14; abundance: .; v_gene: TRBV9; d_gene: TRBD1; j_gene: TRBJ1-4; CDR3nt: TGTGCCAGCAGCACGACAGGGGGGAATGAAAAACTGTTTTTT; CDR3aa: CASSTTGGNEKLFF
len: 14; abundance: .; v_gene: TRBV5-5; d_gene: .; j_gene: TRBJ2-1; CDR3nt: TGTGCCAGCAGCTTAGGTCCCGGCGGGGATGAGCAGTTCTTC; CDR3aa: CASSLGPGGDEQFF
len: 15; abundance: .; v_gene: TRBV28; d_gene: TRBD2; j_gene: TRBJ2-3; CDR3nt: TGTGCCACCCGGAGAAGCGGGAGGGCCACAGATACGCAGTATTTT; CDR3aa: CATRRSGRATDTQYF
len: 14; abundance: .; v_gene: TRBV13; d_gene: .; j_gene: TRBJ2-7; CDR3nt: TGTGCCAGCAGCGGTGGACAGCAAGCCTACGAGCAGTACTTC; CDR3aa: CASSGGQQAYEQYF
len: 14; abundance: .; v_gene: TRBV3-1/TRBV3-2; d_gene: TRBD1; j_gene: TRBJ2-7; CDR3nt: TGTGCCAGCAGCCAAGATGAAGGGACAGGCGAGCAGTACTTC; CDR3aa: CASSQDEGTGEQYF
len: 13; abundance: .; v_gene: TRBV19; d_gene: .; j_gene: TRBJ1-1; CDR3nt: TGTGCCAGTAGTATTTCACTATCCACTGAAGCTTTCTTT; CDR3aa: CASSISLSTEAFF